The rows below give T cell receptor beta chains drawn from one sample of a study of CD8 T cells in Susac syndrome. TCRdb re-derived calls from the immunoSEQ multiplex PCR reads in MiXCR, one entry per CDR3 protein. The data contain fewer than 85,000 distinct CDR3 sequences, 95% of them singletons. The sample taken for sequencing was CD8+ T cells from PBMCs. The receptor source for this set is a human donor with Susac syndrome. Each CDR3 is given with its conserved first and last residue. D genes are given only for firm matches. Some rows have no size entry. The others give once, few or many, or a class for an expanded clone.

D	V	J	size	CDR3	DNA
-	TRBV24-1	TRBJ2-1	-	CATSEGRYNEQFF	TGTGCCACCAGTGAGGGGCGATACAATGAGCAGTTCTTC
-	TRBV30	TRBJ2-1	-	CAWSLGHNEQFF	TGTGCCTGGAGTCTGGGGCATAATGAGCAGTTCTTC
-	TRBV13	TRBJ2-7	-	CASSFWGGEQYF	TGTGCCAGCAGCTTTTGGGGAGGAGAGCAGTACTTC
TRBD1	TRBV5-6	TRBJ2-3	-	CASSLGRDSSADTQYF	TGTGCCAGCAGCTTGGGCCGGGACAGCAGCGCAGATACGCAGTATTTT
-	TRBV28	TRBJ1-3	-	CASSPASGNTIYF	TGTGCCAGCAGCCCCGCCTCTGGAAACACCATATATTTT
TRBD2	TRBV5-6	TRBJ2-3	-	CASSPVRLARPTDTQYF	TGTGCCAGCAGCCCGGTCAGACTAGCGCGACCGACAGATACGCAGTATTTT
TRBD1	TRBV11-1	TRBJ2-3	-	CASSHLTGSFTDTQYF	TGTGCCAGCAGTCATCTGACAGGGTCCTTCACAGATACGCAGTATTTT
-	TRBV12-5	TRBJ2-1	-	CASGLARDNEQFF	TGTGCTAGTGGTTTGGCCAGGGATAATGAGCAGTTCTTC
-	TRBV9	TRBJ2-1	-	CASSLSSSGTEQFF	TGTGCCAGCAGCCTAAGTAGTTCCGGGACTGAGCAGTTCTTC
-	TRBV30	TRBJ2-7	-	CAWISDRTYEQYF	TGTGCCTGGATTTCGGACAGAACTTACGAGCAGTACTTC
TRBD1	TRBV5-1	TRBJ1-2	once	CASSLSVGTGVLGYTF	TGCGCCAGCAGCTTGTCCGTCGGGACAGGGGTTTTAGGCTACACCTTC
-	TRBV5-1	TRBJ2-3	-	CASSWMGAEGDTQYF	TGCGCCAGCAGCTGGATGGGGGCCGAGGGAGATACGCAGTATTTT
-	TRBV6-6	TRBJ2-2	-	CASSPEGGANTGELFF	TGTGCCAGCAGCCCGGAGGGGGGCGCGAACACCGGGGAGCTGTTTTTT
TRBD2	TRBV27	TRBJ2-3	-	CASTLSAGLAADTQYF	TGTGCCAGCACACTTTCGGCGGGACTAGCGGCAGATACGCAGTATTTT
TRBD2	TRBV28	TRBJ2-3	-	CASRGTSGTTDTQYF	TGTGCCAGCAGGGGGACTAGCGGGACCACAGATACGCAGTATTTT
-	TRBV6-2/TRBV6-3	TRBJ2-7	-	CASSPPGPYEQYF	TGTGCCAGCAGTCCCCCGGGACCCTACGAGCAGTACTTC
-	TRBV7-3	TRBJ1-4	-	CASSLTSGEKLFF	TGTGCCAGCAGCTTAACGTCCGGGGAAAAACTGTTTTTT
-	TRBV13	TRBJ2-2	-	CASSLESGDSSGELFF	TGTGCCAGCAGCTTAGAGTCGGGAGATTCCTCCGGGGAGCTGTTTTTT
-	TRBV5-1	TRBJ1-1	once	CASWADTEAFF	TGCGCCAGCTGGGCGGACACTGAAGCTTTCTTT
TRBD2	TRBV29-1	TRBJ2-7	-	CSVEERSGSTYEQYF	TGCAGCGTTGAAGAAAGGAGCGGGAGTACTTACGAGCAGTACTTC
-	TRBV9	TRBJ2-3	-	CASSVVGTADDTQYF	TGTGCCAGCAGCGTAGTAGGGACCGCCGATGATACGCAGTATTTT
-	TRBV6-2/TRBV6-3	TRBJ1-1	-	CASPVGTEAFF	TGTGCCAGTCCAGTCGGCACTGAAGCTTTCTTT
-	TRBV20-1	TRBJ2-5	-	CSARDQARVGETQYF	TGCAGTGCTAGAGATCAGGCCAGGGTGGGGGAGACCCAGTACTTC
-	TRBV2	TRBJ1-5	-	CASSEIDVGNQPQHF	TGTGCCAGCAGTGAAATCGATGTGGGCAATCAGCCCCAGCATTTT
-	TRBV27	TRBJ1-2	-	CASSFGQHYGYTF	TGTGCCAGCAGTTTTGGGCAGCACTATGGCTACACCTTC
TRBD2	TRBV20-1	TRBJ2-7	-	CSAGTSGSIYSYEQYF	TGCAGTGCTGGGACTAGCGGGAGTATATACTCCTACGAGCAGTACTTC
-	TRBV6-1	TRBJ1-4	-	CASSEAAGANEKLFF	TGTGCCAGCAGTGAAGCCGCAGGGGCTAATGAAAAACTGTTTTTT
-	TRBV20-1	TRBJ1-2	-	CSARRRDSSSSGYTF	TGCAGTGCTAGACGGCGAGACTCCAGCAGCAGTGGCTACACCTTC
-	TRBV10-3	TRBJ2-5	-	CAISEGETQYF	TGTGCCATCAGTGAAGGAGAGACCCAGTACTTC
-	TRBV9	TRBJ2-7	-	CASSVAPIAYEQYF	TGTGCCAGCAGCGTAGCCCCGATTGCATACGAGCAGTACTTC
-	TRBV12-3/TRBV12-4	TRBJ2-5	-	CASRAVMGETQYF	TGTGCCAGCAGAGCGGTGATGGGAGAGACCCAGTACTTC
TRBD1	TRBV13	TRBJ1-1	-	CASSTYRDRGEAFF	TGTGCCAGCAGCACCTACCGGGACAGGGGGGAAGCTTTCTTT
-	TRBV28	TRBJ2-3	-	CASLAGLGPTTTDTQYF	TGTGCCAGCCTCGCGGGTTTGGGGCCTACTACCACAGATACGCAGTATTTT
-	TRBV19	TRBJ2-2	-	CASRIGMYTGELFF	TGTGCCAGTAGGATAGGGATGTACACCGGGGAGCTGTTTTTT
-	TRBV13	TRBJ2-3	-	CASSPRTSTDTQYF	TGTGCCAGCAGCCCCAGGACCAGCACAGATACGCAGTATTTT
-	TRBV5-1	TRBJ2-2	once	CASSLDRTRDTGELFF	TGCGCCAGCAGCTTGGACAGAACCCGTGACACCGGGGAGCTGTTTTTT
TRBD2	TRBV6-1	TRBJ2-5	-	CASLSGARETQYF	TGTGCCAGTCTTAGCGGGGCCCGGGAGACCCAGTACTTC
-	TRBV20-1	TRBJ1-3	-	CSAPSLTSGNTIYF	TGCAGTGCCCCGAGTCTAACCTCTGGAAACACCATATATTTT
-	TRBV20-1	TRBJ1-1	once	CSASIPGLNTEAFF	TGCAGTGCTAGTATTCCAGGATTGAACACTGAAGCTTTCTTT
-	TRBV19	TRBJ2-7	-	CASSPGGFSYEQYF	TGTGCCAGTAGTCCCGGGGGCTTCTCCTACGAGCAGTACTTC
-	TRBV7-2	TRBJ2-7	-	CASSLDPIGEAHYEQYF	TGTGCCAGCAGCTTAGATCCCATAGGGGAGGCGCACTACGAGCAGTACTTC
TRBD2	TRBV5-1	TRBJ2-1	-	CASHSGSPHNEQFF	TGCGCCAGCCACAGCGGGAGTCCCCACAATGAGCAGTTCTTC
-	TRBV9	TRBJ2-7	-	CASGVGYEQYF	TGTGCCAGTGGAGTGGGCTACGAGCAGTACTTC
-	TRBV19	TRBJ2-1	-	CASNPGLSNEQFF	TGTGCCAGCAATCCGGGACTTTCCAATGAGCAGTTCTTC
-	TRBV11-3	TRBJ2-5	once	CASSSPAEETQYF	TGTGCCAGCAGCTCCCCGGCGGAGGAGACCCAGTACTTC
TRBD1	TRBV15	TRBJ2-7	-	CATSRDGGQAIYEQYF	TGTGCCACCAGCAGAGATGGGGGACAGGCTATCTACGAGCAGTACTTC
-	TRBV6-5	TRBJ2-7	-	CASSSLGKSDEQYF	TGTGCCAGCTCATCTCTAGGAAAGTCGGACGAGCAGTACTTC
-	TRBV9	TRBJ2-3	-	CASSVGMSDTQYF	TGTGCCAGCAGCGTAGGGATGTCAGATACGCAGTATTTT
-	TRBV28	TRBJ2-7	-	CASSARGVFYEQYF	TGTGCCAGCAGTGCCAGGGGCGTCTTCTACGAGCAGTACTTC
-	TRBV5-1	TRBJ1-1	-	CASSSGDTNTEAFF	TGCGCCAGCAGCTCGGGGGACACGAACACTGAAGCTTTCTTT
-	TRBV19	TRBJ2-6	-	CASSIQGLAGANVLTF	TGTGCCAGTAGTATCCAGGGGCTTGCTGGGGCCAACGTCCTGACTTTC
-	TRBV15	TRBJ2-1	-	CATSRDGDPLTGTYSYNEQFF	TGTGCCACCAGCAGAGATGGGGACCCCTTGACTGGAACATACTCCTACAATGAGCAGTTCTTC
-	TRBV12-3/TRBV12-4	TRBJ2-3	few	CASSLTDTQYF	TGTGCCAGCAGCCTAACAGATACGCAGTATTTT
-	TRBV11-2	TRBJ2-3	-	CASSLGGWDTDTQYF	TGTGCCAGCAGCTTAGGAGGTTGGGACACAGATACGCAGTATTTT